A single sample is the source of the 23 T cell receptor beta chains below, sequenced in a study of T cells after yellow fever vaccination. Each CDR3 protein gets one entry after TCRdb re-called the 5' RACE reads with MiXCR. The sample yields around 300,000 distinct CDR3 sequences, 3.5% to 4.5% seen once. Sequencing used PBMCs, obtained 15 days after the yellow fever booster vaccination. Source of these receptors: a man between 18 and 29 years old who received the YFV17D yellow fever vaccine.

The table lists this clonotype with a few counts. The rearrangement uses TRBV12-3 or TRBV12-4 and TRBJ1-6; 7 bases line up with TRBD1. The CDR3 loop spans 15 amino acids. V shed 2 bases, J shed 7 bases, and the junction held 5 bases outside the gene matches. The CDR3 region is CASSLQGTVNSPLHF. The CDR3, as DNA: TGTGCCAGCAGTTTACAAGGGACAGTCAATTCACCCCTCCACTTT.

This clonotype was seen ten or more times. The CDR3 bases are TGCAGTGCTAGCCGGACAGGGGTCGATGAGCAGTTCTTC. It is translated as CSASRTGVDEQFF. This sequence joins TRBV20-1 and TRBJ2-1, with 9 positions matching TRBD1. V shed 3 bases, J shed 8 bases, and the junction held 5 bases outside the gene matches. Germline V gives CDR1 DFQATT, CDR2 SNEGSKA (reference sequence). This CDR3 has 13 amino acids.

CDR3 coding DNA: TGTGCCAGCAGTTACTCTTCCGGGACAGCCACCGGGACCCAGTACTTC. Its protein product is CASSYSSGTATGTQYF. The V and J genes are TRBV6-5 and TRBJ2-5, with 7 bases identical to TRBD1. The CDR3 spans 16 residues. Germline lookup yields CDR1 MNHEY and CDR2 SVGAGI. With V trimmed by 0 bases and J by 7 bases, 11 bases remained unmatched.

Many counts were recorded for this clonotype. The chain couples TRBV2 to TRBJ2-4; D is unresolved. This CDR3 is 11 amino acids long. The V gene lost 6 bases and the J gene lost 6 bases, with 6 bases spanning the gap. Germline-derived CDR1 and CDR2 are SNHLY and FYNNEI. Here the CDR3 DNA reads TGTGCCAGCAGGGGAAGAAACATTCAGTACTTC. Protein sequence: CASRGRNIQYF.

This clonotype was picked up many times. The chain couples TRBV7-2 to TRBJ1-2, with TRBD1 identical over 12 bases. The CDR3 has 15 residues. Germline CDR1 and CDR2: SGHTA and FQGNSA. The V segment lost 3 bases and the J segment 5 bases; nucleotides outside the gene matches: 4. CDR3 amino acids: CASSLGQGAPYGYTF. The CDR3 bases are TGTGCCAGCAGCTTGGGACAGGGGGCACCTTATGGCTACACCTTC.

The chain carries TRBV7-2 and TRBJ2-5; D gene unclear. This CDR3 has 13 residues. V shed 4 bases and J shed 9 bases, with 15 bases lying between them. The germline CDR1 and CDR2 sequences are SGHTA and FQGNSA. The CDR3 loop reads CASSSAGPWAQYF. The CDR3 nucleotides are TGTGCCAGCAGCTCTGCCGGGCCGTGGGCCCAGTACTTC.

As for this clonotype: Given a much more abundant clone one base away, this may be a read error. The CDR3 spells CASRAVTEAFF. As DNA, the CDR3 is TGTGCCAGTAGGGCAGTCACTGAAGCTTTCTTT. The chain combines TRBV19 with TRBJ1-1, with D unresolved. The CDR3 totals 11 residues. Germline V gene lookup returns CDR1 LNHDA and CDR2 SQIVND (reference sequence). V was clipped by 6 bases and J by 4 bases, with 6 bases between them.

This clonotype was counted only a few times. The chain employs TRBV6-1 and TRBJ2-1, with 7 bases that match TRBD1. Germline loops: CDR1 MNHNS, CDR2 SASEGT. V lost 2 bases and J lost 8; bases outside the gene matches: 9. The CDR3 covers 15 residues. CDR3 in amino acids: CASSERLAGGDEQFF. The CDR3 nucleotides are TGTGCCAGCAGTGAACGCTTGGCAGGGGGTGATGAGCAGTTCTTC.

The chain carries TRBV5-5 and TRBJ1-6; D gene unclear. This CDR3 is 15 amino acids long. Trimming shortened V by 1 base and J by 8 bases, and 13 bases separated the two germline ends. CDR1 SGHKS and CDR2 YYEKEE come from the germline V gene (reference sequence). CDR3 coding DNA: TGTGCCAGCAGCTTGTCGGCGGCCAGCGATTCACCCCTCCACTTT. Amino acids: CASSLSAASDSPLHF.

This clonotype was picked up many times. The chain has TRBV5-1 and TRBJ1-1; 9 positions match TRBD1. The CDR3 contains 14 residues. Unmatched junction bases numbered 1, after V lost 3 bases and J lost 1 base. Germline V gene lookup returns CDR1 SGHRS and CDR2 YFSETQ. The CDR3 region has the DNA TGCGCCAGCAGCTCGGACAGGGGGAACACTGAAGCTTTCTTT. The encoded protein is CASSSDRGNTEAFF.

For this clonotype: It may be a read error: a sequence one base away is much more abundant. This chain connects TRBV12-5 to TRBJ2-7, with TRBD1 matching over 8 bases. The CDR3 covers 16 residues. The V and J ends lost 1 base and 3 bases, in that order; junction bases with no gene match: 8. Germline CDR1 reads LGHNT; CDR2 reads FRNRAP. For the CDR3, the DNA is TGTGCTAGTGGTTTGGCAATTGGGACAGGAATCTACGAGCAGTACTTC. This translates into CASGLAIGTGIYEQYF.

The CDR3 DNA reads as TGTGCCAGCAGACAGCTTTACAGGGGTTCTGGAAACACCATATATTTT. Translated: CASRQLYRGSGNTIYF. This chain connects TRBV27 to TRBJ1-3; TRBD1 matches at 7 bases. Germline CDR1 reads MNHEY; CDR2 reads SMNVEV (reference sequence). CDR3 length: 16 amino acids. The ends lost 6 bases at V and 1 base at J; junction bases unmatched: 9.

This clonotype was seen a handful of times. The chain employs TRBV6-2 or TRBV6-3 and TRBJ2-7; possibly TRBD1 for D (6 bases). V was pared by 5 bases and J by 2 bases, with 13 bases between. The CDR3 extends over 14 amino acids. Germline V gene sequence: CDR1 MNHEY, CDR2 SVGEGT. The CDR3 region is CASSRDMNTYEQYF. The CDR3 coding sequence is TGTGCCAGCAGTCGGGACATGAACACCTACGAGCAGTACTTC.

This clonotype was counted only a few times. V usage is TRBV15 and J usage is TRBJ1-2, with D uncertain. CDR3 length: 13 amino acids. V dropped 0 bases and J dropped 8 bases, with 10 bases sitting between them. Germline V gene data show CDR1 as LNHNV and CDR2 as YYDKDF (reference sequence). As DNA, the CDR3 is TGTGCCACCAGCAGAGATAGGGCGGACGGCTACACCTTC. Translation gives CATSRDRADGYTF.

The chain couples TRBV18 to TRBJ1-1, with 8 bases aligning to TRBD1. CDR3 length: 15 residues. Germline CDR1 reads KGHSH; CDR2 reads LQKENI. V shed 5 bases, J shed 6 bases, and the junction held 11 bases outside the gene matches. This CDR3 reads CASSSYNQGAPEAFF. The CDR3, as DNA: TGTGCCAGCTCATCTTACAATCAGGGGGCTCCTGAAGCTTTCTTT. Supplemented by reference TRBV18 and TRBJ1-1, the full variable domain reads NAGVMQNPRHLVRRRGQEARLRCSPMKGHSHVYWYRQLPEEGLKFMVYLQKENIIDESGMPKERFSAEFPKEGPSILRIQQVVRGDSAAYFCASSSYNQGAPEAFFGQGTRLTVV.

There are a few counts of this clonotype. V gene TRBV4-3 combines with J gene TRBJ2-5; 12 bases match TRBD1. The junction had 9 bases not matched to a gene; V was cut back by 2 bases and J by 5 bases. The CDR3 totals 17 residues. Germline assignment: CDR1 LGHNA and CDR2 YSLEER. CDR3 residues: CASSQSAGTGGAETQYF. DNA of the CDR3: TGCGCCAGCAGCCAATCAGCCGGGACAGGGGGCGCGGAGACCCAGTACTTC.

The chain carries TRBV20-1 and TRBJ1-1; D call uncertain. Trimming shortened V by 6 bases and J by 0 bases, and 14 bases separated the two germline ends. This CDR3 spans 14 amino acids. Germline V CDR1 and CDR2: DFQATT, SNEGSKA (reference sequence). For the CDR3, the DNA is TGCAGTGCACGCGAACAGACGCTGAACACTGAAGCTTTCTTT. Its protein product is CSAREQTLNTEAFF.

This clonotype occurred a few times. The chain uses TRBV7-2 and TRBJ1-5, with a tentative D call TRBD1 (6 bases). The CDR3 sequence is 17 residues long. Trimming cost V 2 bases and J 7 bases, with 21 bases left between them. CDR1 SGHTA and CDR2 FQGNSA come from the germline V gene. The CDR3 DNA follows: TGTGCCAGCAGCTTATTCCCGAGGGGGGGCCCGGGACAGCCCCAGCATTTT. It specifies CASSLFPRGGPGQPQHF.

This clonotype appeared many times. The V gene is TRBV7-8, the J gene TRBJ1-2, with D possibly being TRBD1 (6 bases). The germline CDR1 and CDR2 sequences are SGHVS and FQNEAQ. Trimming took 5 bases from V and 2 from J, leaving 12 bases between them. CDR3 length equals 14 residues. CDR3 in amino acids: CASSQGSANYGYTF. The CDR3 DNA follows: TGTGCCAGCAGCCAGGGGAGTGCGAACTATGGCTACACCTTC.

A few counts support this clonotype. The genes are TRBV6-5 and TRBJ1-1; D possibly corresponds to TRBD1 (5 bases). CDR1 and CDR2 from the germline V gene are MNHEY and SVGAGI. V lost 0 bases, J lost 0 bases, and 8 bases lay in between. The CDR3 extends over 15 amino acids. The CDR3 DNA is TGTGCCAGCAGTTACTCAGGGACGATGAACACTGAAGCTTTCTTT. It yields the protein CASSYSGTMNTEAFF.

This clonotype was counted between two and nine times. The chain is built from TRBV11-2 and TRBJ2-7; no clear D. The CDR3 has 14 residues. Trimming took 3 bases from V and 3 from J, leaving 12 bases between them. Germline V gives CDR1 SGHAT, CDR2 FQNNGV. The CDR3: CASSFLGGRYEQYV. The CDR3 DNA reads TGTGCCAGCAGCTTTCTCGGTGGCCGCTACGAGCAGTACGTC.

V usage is TRBV3-1 and J usage is TRBJ2-1; D is perhaps TRBD2 (6 bases). CDR3 length: 16 amino acids. Germline V gene lookup returns CDR1 LGHDT and CDR2 YNNKEL (reference sequence). Trimming cost V 4 bases and J 1 base, with 14 bases left between them. The CDR3 region has the DNA TGTGCCAGCAGCCCGGGGGTGCCCCAGTCCTACAATGAGCAGTTCTTC. Its translation is CASSPGVPQSYNEQFF.

This clonotype was recorded a few times. The CDR3 spells CASSLSIGQENSNQPQHF. As DNA, the CDR3 is TGTGCCAGCAGCTTATCCATCGGACAGGAGAATAGCAATCAGCCCCAGCATTTT. V gene TRBV7-9 combines with J gene TRBJ1-5, with 7 bases lining up with TRBD1. V was clipped by 2 bases and J by 0 bases; unmatched bases: 10. Germline CDR1 is SEHNR and CDR2 is FQNEAQ (reference sequence). The CDR3 length is 18 residues.